Listed here are 23 T cell receptor beta chains from one sample, sequenced in a study of cytomegalovirus exposure and HLA in healthy donors. With 60 Vbeta and 13 Jbeta primers, the PCR was carried out. Some clones are missing from TCRdb's copy, which holds only in-frame ones; the method was immunoSEQ multiplex PCR. The table lists more than 140,000 clones, under 70% of them singletons, with 3% in the top ten. The sequenced sample consisted of PBMCs. These receptors all stem from a woman aged 30 to 39 in good health and CMV-seropositive.

This chain links TRBV7-2 with TRBJ2-5; 10 nucleotides line up with TRBD1. The end of the DNA fits TRBJ2-7 better, so the J call may be wrong. This CDR3 spans 15 amino acids. The germline V gene has CDR1 SGHTA and CDR2 FQGNSA. The chain's CDR3 is CASSSGTGAYYEQYF. Written as DNA, the CDR3 is TGTGCCAGCAGCTCCGGGACAGGGGCCTATTACGAGCAGTACTTC.

V usage is TRBV27 and J usage is TRBJ2-2, with 10 positions matching TRBD1. The V segment lost 4 bases and the J segment 5 bases; nucleotides outside the gene matches: 7. This CDR3 is 16 amino acids long. Germline lookup yields CDR1 MNHEY and CDR2 SMNVEV (reference sequence). The CDR3 bases are TGTGCCAGCAGTTCCCGACAGGGGGCGCTTACCGGGGAGCTGTTTTTT. It codes for CASSSRQGALTGELFF.

The rearrangement joins TRBV5-1 to TRBJ1-6; D remains unclear. The CDR3 has 14 residues. Germline V lookup: CDR1 SGHRS, CDR2 YFSETQ. Deletions cut 4 bases from V and 14 bases from J, with 19 bases between. The CDR3 spells CASSQTDSLSSLHF. The CDR3 region has the DNA TGCGCCAGCAGCCAAACGGACTCACTGTCATCCCTCCACTTT.

This clone turned up a few times. The chain employs TRBV5-8 and TRBJ2-1, with TRBD2 as a possible D gene (5 bases). V lost 0 bases and J lost 4, with 23 bases in between. This CDR3 is 19 amino acids long. Germline V gene data show CDR1 as SGHTS and CDR2 as YDEGEE. The CDR3: CASSLVLTIAGFLYNEQFF. The CDR3 bases are TGTGCCAGCAGCTTGGTCCTAACGATTGCGGGTTTTCTTTACAATGAGCAGTTCTTC.

This chain links TRBV18 with TRBJ1-2, with TRBD1 matching 10 bases. J gave up 4 bases and V 2 bases, and 10 bases lay outside the gene matches. The germline CDR1 and CDR2 sequences are KGHSH and LQKENI. The CDR3 runs 17 residues. The CDR3 protein is CASSPVRGQGNPYGYTF. The CDR3 DNA reads TGTGCCAGCTCACCAGTCCGGGGACAGGGGAACCCCTATGGCTACACCTTC.

The rearrangement joins TRBV5-1 to TRBJ1-1; 10 positions match TRBD1. Germline CDR1 and CDR2: SGHRS and YFSETQ. This CDR3 region has 15 residues. Trimming took 0 bases from V and 6 from J; bases not matched to a gene: 5. Here the CDR3 reads CASSLGDRGLPEAFF. The CDR3 nucleotides are TGCGCCAGCAGCTTGGGCGACAGGGGGCTACCTGAAGCTTTCTTT.

V usage is TRBV19 and J usage is TRBJ2-7; 8 bases fit TRBD1. The V and J ends lost 7 bases and 1 base, in that order; junction bases with no gene match: 9. The CDR3 has 15 amino acids. The germline V gene encodes CDR1 LNHDA and CDR2 SQIVND (reference sequence). The CDR3 sequence is CASTAGQGFSYEQYF. DNA for the CDR3: TGTGCCAGTACCGCCGGACAGGGTTTTTCCTACGAGCAGTACTTC. Full variable domain (remainder filled in from reference TRBV19 and TRBJ2-7): DGGITQSPKYLFRKEGQNVTLSCEQNLNHDAMYWYRQDPGQGLRLIYYSQIVNDFQKGDIAEGYSVSREKKESFPLTVTSAQKNPTAFYLCASTAGQGFSYEQYFGPGTRLTVT.

V is TRBV7-2 and J is TRBJ1-3, with D perhaps matching TRBD1 (5 bases). This CDR3 is built from 15 residues. Germline CDR1 reads SGHTA; CDR2 reads FQGNSA. The ends were cut back, 3 bases at V and 0 bases at J, with 9 bases in the middle. CDR3 in amino acids: CASSFGGGSGNTIYF. CDR3 sequence (DNA): TGTGCCAGCAGCTTTGGCGGGGGCTCTGGAAACACCATATATTTT. The variable domain in full, completed from reference TRBV7-2 and TRBJ1-3, reads GAGVSQSPSNKVTEKGKDVELRCDPISGHTALYWYRQSLGQGLEFLIYFQGNSAPDKSGLPSDRFSAERTGGSVSTLTIQRTQQEDSAVYLCASSFGGGSGNTIYFGEGSWLTVV.

This chain uses TRBV7-9 with TRBJ2-4, with 11 bases identical to TRBD2. V shed 5 bases and J 5 bases; nucleotides not matched to a gene: 5. Germline V gene lookup returns CDR1 SEHNR and CDR2 FQNEAQ (reference sequence). The CDR3 extends over 15 amino acids. The CDR3 reads CASSLSGGAENIQYF. The DNA of the CDR3 is TGTGCCAGCAGCCTTAGCGGGGGGGCCGAAAACATTCAGTACTTC.

This clone has a handful of counts. The chain joins TRBV21-1 to TRBJ2-5; no check of the table's D call, TRBD2, against the DNA was made. TRBV21-1 is an annotated pseudogene. This CDR3 is built from 17 residues. The CDR3 sequence: CASSKEEETDIGKTQYF. In DNA form, the CDR3 reads TGTGCCAGCAGCAAAGAAGAGGAGACGGATATCGGGAAGACCCAGTACTTC.

The V gene is TRBV6-5, the J gene TRBJ1-2, with a tentative D call TRBD1 (5 bases). V was trimmed by 0 bases and J by 5 bases, leaving 13 bases between them. The CDR3 loop spans 15 amino acids. Per the germline V gene, CDR1 is MNHEY and CDR2 is SVGAGI. CDR3 loop: CASSYSALGGYGYTF. As DNA, the CDR3 is TGTGCCAGCAGTTACTCGGCCCTCGGGGGTTATGGCTACACCTTC.

The V call is TRBV18, the J call TRBJ1-2, with no clear D. The length of the CDR3 is 14 residues. The V end was cut by 5 bases, the J end by 4 bases, with 14 bases between. Germline CDR1 reads KGHSH; CDR2 reads LQKENI. The CDR3 here is CASSSDWEGYGYTF. As DNA, the CDR3 is TGTGCCAGCTCATCGGACTGGGAAGGCTATGGCTACACCTTC.

This chain uses TRBV5-4 with TRBJ2-7; TRBD2 matches 9 bases. Trimming took 8 bases from V and 5 from J; bases not matched to a gene: 14. Germline V gives CDR1 SGHNT, CDR2 YYREEE (reference sequence). This CDR3 region has 15 residues. In DNA form, the CDR3 reads TGTGCCAGTTCTACTAGCGGGTCCAGTTTGGACGAGCAGTACTTC. Encoded protein: CASSTSGSSLDEQYF.

This clone has only a few counts. The chain links TRBV28 to TRBJ1-2; a possible D gene is TRBD1 (5 bases). The ends were cut back, 1 base at V and 0 bases at J, with 9 bases in the middle. CDR3 length: 15 amino acids. Looked up from germline, CDR1 is MDHEN and CDR2 is SYDVKM. CDR3 loop: CASSLSTDTNYGYTF. CDR3 bases: TGTGCCAGCAGTTTATCGACAGACACTAACTATGGCTACACCTTC.

The chain carries TRBV13 and TRBJ1-1, with 9 bases fitting TRBD1. CDR1 PRHDT and CDR2 FYEKMQ come from the germline V gene (reference sequence). With V trimmed by 3 bases and J by 4 bases, 18 bases remained unmatched. This CDR3 is built from 19 residues. The CDR3 DNA reads TGTGCCAGCAGCTTGTCGACGAAAACCACCCGGGACAGGGCCACTGAAGCTTTCTTT. This gives the protein CASSLSTKTTRDRATEAFF.

V and J are TRBV5-4 and TRBJ2-3; 7 bases are a match to TRBD1. CDR1 is SGHNT, CDR2 YYREEE, per germline (reference sequence). V trimming: 3 bases; J trimming: 5 bases; junction bases outside the gene matches: 6. The CDR3 totals 14 residues. As DNA, the CDR3 is TGTGCCAGCAGCTACAATACAGGGGAAGATACGCAGTATTTT. This sequence encodes CASSYNTGEDTQYF.

The chain combines TRBV5-3 with TRBJ2-1; 7 bases map to TRBD2. TRBV5-3 carries the ORF label, with uncertain function. J lost 8 bases, V lost 2 bases, and 7 bases had no gene match. CDR3 size: 14 residues. The CDR3 loop reads CARSFTGGGDEQFF. As DNA, the CDR3 is TGTGCCAGAAGCTTCACCGGGGGAGGGGATGAGCAGTTCTTC.

The table lists this clone with a count of one. The rearrangement joins TRBV6-5 to TRBJ1-5, with no clear D. Trimming shortened V by 6 bases and J by 0 bases, and 9 bases separated the two germline ends. The CDR3 totals 14 residues. Germline CDR1 is MNHEY and CDR2 is SVGAGI. In DNA, the CDR3 is TGTGCCAGCAGGCCGACTGTTAGCAATCAGCCCCAGCATTTT. Translation gives CASRPTVSNQPQHF.

V gene TRBV4-2 combines with J gene TRBJ1-3, with 9 bases fitting TRBD1. Germline CDR1 LGHNA, CDR2 YNFKEQ. The CDR3 has 16 residues. The V segment lost 1 base and the J segment 8 bases; nucleotides outside the gene matches: 9. CDR3 DNA sequence: TGTGCCAGCAGCCAAGCCAAGGGACAGGGTGTAGACACCATATATTTT. Its protein product is CASSQAKGQGVDTIYF.

V gene TRBV2 combines with J gene TRBJ1-2; 9 nucleotides line up with TRBD1. The CDR3 has 16 residues. Trimming cost V 4 bases and J 7 bases; bases outside gene matches: 13. CDR1 is SNHLY and CDR2 is FYNNEI in the germline V gene. The CDR3 reads CASSAPLPGTGIGYTF. CDR3 nucleotides: TGTGCCAGCAGTGCTCCTCTACCCGGGACAGGGATTGGCTACACCTTC.

V is TRBV7-9 and J is TRBJ2-3; the match to TRBD2 covers 7 bases. V lost 0 bases to trimming and J lost 2 bases; unmatched junction nucleotides: 8. The CDR3 has 17 residues. Germline V gives CDR1 SEHNR, CDR2 FQNEAQ (reference sequence). The CDR3 loop reads CASSLAPLGTTTDTQYF. The CDR3 DNA sequence: TGTGCCAGCAGCTTAGCCCCGTTAGGGACTACCACAGATACGCAGTATTTT.

This chain links TRBV6-6 with TRBJ2-7; 15 positions agree with TRBD2. This CDR3 is 16 amino acids long. Trimming at V came to 6 bases and at J to 4 bases, leaving 7 bases not matched to a gene. Germline assignment: CDR1 MNHNY and CDR2 SVGAGI (reference sequence). The chain's CDR3 is CASSYGLAGGQYEQYF. CDR3 DNA: TGTGCCAGCAGCTATGGACTAGCGGGAGGGCAGTACGAGCAGTACTTC.

The chain carries TRBV28 and TRBJ2-7, with TRBD2 matching 9 bases. Germline loops: CDR1 MDHEN, CDR2 SYDVKM. The CDR3 contains 16 residues. V lost 2 bases, J lost 11 bases, and 16 bases stayed unmatched. CDR3 in DNA: TGTGCCAGCAGTTTAAACTTGGGACTAGCAGTTAGGAATAAGTACTTC. Protein sequence: CASSLNLGLAVRNKYF.